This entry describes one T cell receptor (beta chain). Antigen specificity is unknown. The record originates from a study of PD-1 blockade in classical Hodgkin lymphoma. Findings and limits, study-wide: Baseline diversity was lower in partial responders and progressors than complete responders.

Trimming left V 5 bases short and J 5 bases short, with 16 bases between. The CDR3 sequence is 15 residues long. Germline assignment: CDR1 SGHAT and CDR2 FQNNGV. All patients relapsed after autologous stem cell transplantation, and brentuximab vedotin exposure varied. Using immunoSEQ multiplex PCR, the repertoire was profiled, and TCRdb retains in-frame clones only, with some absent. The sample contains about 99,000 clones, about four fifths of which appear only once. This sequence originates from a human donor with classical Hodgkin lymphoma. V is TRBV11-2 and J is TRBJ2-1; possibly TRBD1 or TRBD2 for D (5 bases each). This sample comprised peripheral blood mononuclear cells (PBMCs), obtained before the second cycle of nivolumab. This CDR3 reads CASSQGWDPHNEQFF. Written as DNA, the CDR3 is TGTGCCAGCAGCCAGGGCTGGGACCCACACAATGAGCAGTTCTTC.